The 26 T cell receptor beta chains reported below all come from one sample, sequenced in a study of beta chain features in type 1 diabetes. Their antigens remain unidentified. Every bit of the isolated RNA underwent reverse transcription, so sequencing read expressed TCRB transcripts. TCRdb's copy holds only in-frame clones and misses some; the assay was immunoSEQ multiplex PCR. In the table there are more than 250,000 clones, 15% of which are singletons. Findings and limits, study-wide: TCRB CDR3 length was moderately but significantly reduced in all four CD4+ subsets of Type 1 diabetes patients.

Input material: naive CD4+ T cells from blood. All receptors derive from a man between 18 and 35 years old with type 1 diabetes.

Only a few counts were recorded for this clone. The J gene is TRBJ2-7, the V gene TRBV19, with TRBD1 matching 8 bases. Germline-derived CDR1 and CDR2 are LNHDA and SQIVND (reference sequence). This CDR3 is 15 amino acids long. Germline trimming cut 5 bases from V and 4 bases from J; bases unmatched to any gene: 10. CDR3 bases: TGTGCCAGTAGTGGACCCGGACAGGGCGAATACGAGCAGTACTTC. This codes for CASSGPGQGEYEQYF.

V is TRBV5-6 and J is TRBJ2-1, with TRBD2 identical over 8 bases. Germline loops: CDR1 SGHDT, CDR2 YYEEEE. This CDR3 has 14 residues. The V gene end was trimmed by 4 bases and the J gene end by 4 bases; junction bases not matched to a gene: 4. CDR3 nucleotide sequence: TGTGCCAGCAGCAGGGGACTAGGGTACAATGAGCAGTTCTTC. It yields the protein CASSRGLGYNEQFF.

In its sample, this clone was seen a few times. The V and J genes are TRBV30 and TRBJ2-1, with D perhaps matching TRBD2 (6 bases). The CDR3 consists of 16 residues. From germline, CDR1 is GTSNPN and CDR2 SVGIG (reference sequence). V gave up 1 base and J gave up 2 bases, with 15 bases separating them. Written as DNA, the CDR3 is TGTGCCTGGAGTGAATTAGGCGGGAAGACCTACAATGAGCAGTTCTTC. Its translation: CAWSELGGKTYNEQFF. The variable domain in full, with the rest retrieved from reference TRBV30 and TRBJ2-1, is SQTIHQWPATLVQPVGSPLSLECTVEGTSNPNLYWYRQAAGRGLQLLFYSVGIGQISSEVPQNLSASRPQDRQFILSSKKLLLSDSGFYLCAWSELGGKTYNEQFFGPGTRLTVL.

This clone was seen only a few times. This chain joins TRBV5-1 and TRBJ2-1, with a tentative D call TRBD2 (6 bases). The germline gives CDR1 SGHRS, CDR2 YFSETQ. This CDR3 contains 13 residues. V lost 7 bases and J 6 bases, leaving 14 bases between the germline ends. CDR3 sequence (DNA): TGCGCCAGCGGACATACTAGCAGCAATGAGCAGTTCTTC. This gives the protein CASGHTSSNEQFF. Based on the CDR3 plus reference TRBV5-1 and TRBJ2-1, the full variable domain is KAGVTQTPRYLIKTRGQQVTLSCSPISGHRSVSWYQQTPGQGLQFLFEYFSETQRNKGNFPGRFSGRQFSNSRSEMNVSTLELGDSALYLCASGHTSSNEQFFGPGTRLTVL.

V usage is TRBV28 and J usage is TRBJ1-2, with D possibly matching TRBD1 (6 bases). Per the germline V gene, CDR1 is MDHEN and CDR2 is SYDVKM. The V and J ends lost 3 bases and 7 bases respectively, with 12 bases between them. The CDR3 runs 13 residues. As DNA, the CDR3 is TGTGCCAGCAGTTTCTCAGGGGTCGGTGGCTACACCTTC. Residues: CASSFSGVGGYTF.

This clone has only a few counts. V is TRBV6-1 and J is TRBJ2-7, with 13 positions matching TRBD2. The length of the CDR3 is 17 residues. The ends lost 4 bases at V and 1 base at J; junction bases unmatched: 7. Germline V gene lookup returns CDR1 MNHNS and CDR2 SASEGT. The CDR3 loop reads CASSAGLAGAVSYEQYF. The CDR3 DNA follows: TGTGCCAGCAGTGCCGGACTAGCGGGGGCCGTTTCCTACGAGCAGTACTTC.

This clone came up a few times. The chain combines TRBV7-2 with TRBJ2-7; D not certain. Germline assignment: CDR1 SGHTA and CDR2 FQGNSA. The CDR3 loop spans 15 amino acids. Trimming took 0 bases from V and 6 from J, leaving 15 bases between them. The CDR3 spells CASSLAPVIGAEQYF. In DNA, the CDR3 is TGTGCCAGCAGCTTAGCCCCGGTCATCGGTGCCGAGCAGTACTTC.

This clone was picked up one time. This sequence joins TRBV6-5 and TRBJ2-1, with 10 nucleotides matching TRBD1. The length of the CDR3 is 15 residues. J gave up 12 bases and V 7 bases, and 15 bases lay outside the gene matches. Germline V gene lookup returns CDR1 MNHEY and CDR2 SVGAGI. The CDR3 coding sequence is TGTGCCAGCAACCCGGGACAGGGGTTCCGATGGGGGCAGTTCTTC. Residues: CASNPGQGFRWGQFF.

The J gene is TRBJ1-2, the V gene TRBV28; 9 positions match TRBD1. The trim removed 10 bases at V and 7 bases at J, leaving 16 bases unmatched. The CDR3 is 15 amino acids. Germline V gene sequence: CDR1 MDHEN, CDR2 SYDVKM. In DNA form, the CDR3 reads TGTGCCACCGACCCCACACAGGGGGCACCGTCTGGCTACACCTTC. Protein product: CATDPTQGAPSGYTF.

The rearrangement uses TRBV29-1 and TRBJ2-7; TRBD1 agrees at 7 bases. Trimming took 4 bases from V and 6 from J; bases not matched to a gene: 9. Germline V gene lookup returns CDR1 SQVTM and CDR2 ANQGSEA. The CDR3 has 13 residues. The CDR3 coding sequence is TGCAGCGTTGCGGACAGGAGGTTGAGCGAGCAGTACTTC. Protein product: CSVADRRLSEQYF.

The rearrangement links TRBV29-1 to TRBJ2-5, with TRBD1 identical over 7 bases. The CDR3 totals 14 residues. CDR1 and CDR2 from the germline V gene are SQVTM and ANQGSEA. J was trimmed by 4 bases and V by 7 bases; bases with no gene match: 12. The CDR3 reads CSGRQGEAGETQYF. The CDR3 nucleotides are TGCAGCGGGCGACAGGGTGAAGCAGGAGAGACCCAGTACTTC.

The sample holds a few counts of this clone. This sequence joins TRBV7-2 and TRBJ1-2; tentative D call: TRBD1 (5 bases). Deletions cut 1 base from V and 4 bases from J, with 16 bases between. CDR1 and CDR2 from the germline V gene are SGHTA and FQGNSA. CDR3 length: 16 amino acids. Written as DNA, the CDR3 is TGTGCCAGCAGCTTAGGCCAAAGGGGCATAGGCTATGGCTACACCTTC. Translation gives CASSLGQRGIGYGYTF.

The genes are TRBV6-5 and TRBJ2-3; D perhaps matches TRBD2 (6 bases). This CDR3 is 13 amino acids long. Trimming took off 4 bases at V and 6 bases at J, with 11 bases between the two ends. CDR1 MNHEY and CDR2 SVGAGI come from the germline V gene. As DNA, the CDR3 is TGTGCCAGCAGTTCGCCGGGAGCTGATACGCAGTATTTT. It yields the protein CASSSPGADTQYF.

This clone was recorded only once. In DNA form, the CDR3 reads TGCGCCAGCAGCCAAGATATATGGGCATTCCCTCCTAGCAATCAGCCCCAGCATTTT. It translates to CASSQDIWAFPPSNQPQHF. The genes are TRBV4-3 and TRBJ1-5; D is unclear. Germline V lookup: CDR1 LGHNA, CDR2 YSLEER. Trimming left V 0 bases short and J 0 bases short, with 18 bases between. The CDR3 has 19 residues.

This clone was picked up a small number of times. The J gene is TRBJ2-3, the V gene TRBV30; D not resolved. The V end was cut by 4 bases, the J end by 8 bases, with 16 bases between. This CDR3 has 13 amino acids. The germline CDR1 and CDR2 sequences are GTSNPN and SVGIG (reference sequence). This CDR3 reads CAWTPRSLGTQYF. The CDR3 region has the DNA TGTGCCTGGACCCCCCGGAGCCTAGGTACGCAGTATTTT.

CDR3: CASSLVGTVATEAFF. CDR3 nucleotides: TGTGCCAGCAGCTTAGTGGGGACAGTTGCCACTGAAGCTTTCTTT. This chain links TRBV7-8 with TRBJ1-1, with 7 bases identical to TRBD1. This CDR3 spans 15 amino acids. Looked up from germline, CDR1 is SGHVS and CDR2 is FQNEAQ. V trimming: 1 base; J trimming: 4 bases; junction bases outside the gene matches: 6.

This clone turned up a few times. J is TRBJ2-3 and V is TRBV30; D is uncertain. The CDR3 sequence is 13 residues long. The V end was cut by 2 bases, the J end by 6 bases, with 12 bases between. The germline CDR1 and CDR2 sequences are GTSNPN and SVGIG (reference sequence). CDR3 nucleotide sequence: TGTGCCTGGAGTCTTCGTAATGCGGATACGCAGTATTTT. This codes for CAWSLRNADTQYF.

The chain's CDR3 is CAWSAPILLLEKNEQFF. The CDR3 DNA follows: TGTGCCTGGAGTGCGCCTATCCTGCTACTCGAGAAAAATGAGCAGTTCTTC. The rearrangement uses TRBV30 and TRBJ2-1; D is undetermined. The V end was cut by 1 base, the J end by 7 bases, with 23 bases between. CDR3 length equals 17 residues. Germline assignment: CDR1 GTSNPN and CDR2 SVGIG (reference sequence).

V and J are TRBV5-1 and TRBJ2-3; a weak D match, TRBD1 (6 bases). Trimming cost V 4 bases and J 4 bases, with 13 bases left between them. The CDR3 runs 14 residues. Germline V gene data show CDR1 as SGHRS and CDR2 as YFSETQ. CDR3 nucleotide sequence: TGCGCCAGCAGCCTCCGCCCAGGGGCAGATACGCAGTATTTT. Translation: CASSLRPGADTQYF.

This clone came up once. The gene calls are TRBV7-2 and TRBJ2-7; D is possibly TRBD1 (5 bases). CDR1 is SGHTA, CDR2 FQGNSA, per germline. The germline V and J ends were trimmed by 1 base and 4 bases, with 11 bases remaining between them. The CDR3 totals 14 residues. The CDR3 DNA reads TGTGCCAGCAGCTTAGATCTAGGGGCATACGAGCAGTACTTC. Its protein product is CASSLDLGAYEQYF.

There are a few counts of this clone. The V gene is TRBV9, the J gene TRBJ2-6; possible D gene TRBD2, 6 bases. The germline gives CDR1 SGDLS, CDR2 YYNGEE. The CDR3 length is 16 residues. V dropped 4 bases and J dropped 2 bases, with 13 bases sitting between them. The CDR3: CASSPGDFPGANVLTF. CDR3 nucleotides: TGTGCCAGCAGCCCGGGGGACTTCCCTGGGGCCAACGTCCTGACTTTC.

This chain joins TRBV5-1 and TRBJ2-1; 9 bases align to TRBD2. This CDR3 has 16 residues. Germline V CDR1 and CDR2: SGHRS, YFSETQ. J lost 7 bases, V lost 0 bases, and 8 bases had no gene match. This CDR3 reads CASSLGPSGDGNEQFF. The CDR3 DNA reads TGCGCCAGCAGCTTGGGACCTAGCGGGGATGGTAATGAGCAGTTCTTC.

The chain combines TRBV5-1 with TRBJ2-7, with no clear D. Per germline, CDR1 SGHRS and CDR2 YFSETQ. The CDR3 consists of 14 residues. V was shortened by 4 bases and J by 0 bases, with 11 bases between the two germline ends. The chain's CDR3 is CASSRGQRSYEQYF. CDR3 sequence (DNA): TGCGCCAGCAGCCGCGGCCAACGCTCCTACGAGCAGTACTTC.

This clone was seen a handful of times. The J gene is TRBJ2-4, the V gene TRBV27; 8 nucleotides line up with TRBD1. Trimming removed 4 bases from V and 6 bases from J; junction bases left unmatched: 17. There are 18 residues in the CDR3. The germline gives CDR1 MNHEY, CDR2 SMNVEV (reference sequence). The CDR3 DNA is TGTGCCAGCAGTTCAAGGACAGGGACAGCGAATATCCGAAACATTCAGTACTTC. Its translation: CASSSRTGTANIRNIQYF.

The table lists this clone with a few counts. In DNA form, the CDR3 reads TGTGCCAGCAGCCAAGTGGCCAGGGCAGAGACCCAGTACTTC. Protein product: CASSQVARAETQYF. The chain is built from TRBV14 and TRBJ2-5; D is possibly TRBD1 (5 bases). From germline, CDR1 is SGHDN and CDR2 FVKESK. V was clipped by 1 base and J by 4 bases, with 10 bases between them. CDR3 length equals 14 residues.

V and J are TRBV19 and TRBJ2-7; TRBD2 agrees at 8 bases. After removal of 6 bases from V and 6 bases from J, the junction contained 7 bases not matched to a gene. Germline V gene lookup returns CDR1 LNHDA and CDR2 SQIVND (reference sequence). The CDR3 runs 13 residues. The CDR3 spells CASRPIAGSEQYF. The CDR3 DNA is TGTGCCAGTAGACCTATAGCGGGAAGCGAGCAGTACTTC.